This section outlines one T cell receptor beta chain sequence together with its context. Its antigen is undetermined. The record originates from a study of graft-versus-host responses after intestinal transplantation. Study context: Transplant recipients had multivisceral, liver-intestinal, or isolated intestinal grafts.

General observations from the study: Early post-transplant HvG declines were associated with peak circulating GvH clone levels. Subjects displaying graft-donor T cell macrochimerism possessed elevated graft-versus-host to host-versus-graft clonal ratios inside allografts.

Sequencing was performed with immunoSEQ multiplex PCR; in TCRdb, only in-frame clones are kept and a portion is missing. The data contain about 89,000 clones, approximately 94% of them singletons. The TCR was taken from a human donor who received an intestinal transplant. Sample: unstimulated CD8+ T cells sorted from spleen or lymph node cells, taken before intestinal transplant.

The chain's CDR3 is CSVVEGWTDTQYF. The CDR3 nucleotides read TGCAGCGTTGTGGAGGGGTGGACAGATACGCAGTATTTT. The genes are TRBV29-1 and TRBJ2-3; D is possibly TRBD2 (6 bases). The germline V gene has CDR1 SQVTM and CDR2 ANQGSEA. CDR3 length: 13 residues. V lost 4 bases and J 3 bases, leaving 11 bases between the germline ends.